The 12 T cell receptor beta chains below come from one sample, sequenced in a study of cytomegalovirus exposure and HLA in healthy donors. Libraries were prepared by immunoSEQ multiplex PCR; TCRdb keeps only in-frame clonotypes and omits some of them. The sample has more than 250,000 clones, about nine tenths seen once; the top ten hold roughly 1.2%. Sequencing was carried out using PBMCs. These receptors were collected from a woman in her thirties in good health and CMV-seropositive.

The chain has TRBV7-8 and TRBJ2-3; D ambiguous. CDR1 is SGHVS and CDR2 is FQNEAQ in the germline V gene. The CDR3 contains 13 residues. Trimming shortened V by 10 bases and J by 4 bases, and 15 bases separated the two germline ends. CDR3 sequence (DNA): TGTGCCACCAATTCCCCTCTTGCAGATACGCAGTATTTT. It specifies CATNSPLADTQYF.

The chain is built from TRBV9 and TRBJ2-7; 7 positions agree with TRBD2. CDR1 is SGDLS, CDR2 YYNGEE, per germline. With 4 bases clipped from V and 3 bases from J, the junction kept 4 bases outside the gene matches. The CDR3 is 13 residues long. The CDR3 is CASSRDYLYEQYF. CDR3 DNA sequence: TGTGCCAGCAGCAGGGACTACCTCTACGAGCAGTACTTC.

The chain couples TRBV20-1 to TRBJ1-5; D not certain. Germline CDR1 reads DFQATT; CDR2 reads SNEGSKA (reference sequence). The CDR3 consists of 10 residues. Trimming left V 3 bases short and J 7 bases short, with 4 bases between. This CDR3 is CSASAQPQHF. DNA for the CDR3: TGCAGTGCTAGTGCGCAGCCCCAGCATTTT.

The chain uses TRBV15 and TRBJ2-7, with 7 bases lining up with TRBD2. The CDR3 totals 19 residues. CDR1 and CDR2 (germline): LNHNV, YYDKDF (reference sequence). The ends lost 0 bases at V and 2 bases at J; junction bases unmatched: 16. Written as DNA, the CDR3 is TGTGCCACCAGCAGAGATTTCGGGACGTACGCGGGAGTAACCTACGAGCAGTACTTC. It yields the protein CATSRDFGTYAGVTYEQYF.

CDR3 sequence: CASSPARLAAQQFF. Here the CDR3 DNA reads TGTGCCAGCAGCCCGGCCCGACTAGCCGCCCAGCAGTTCTTC. This rearrangement joins TRBV11-3 to TRBJ2-1; 7 bases line up with TRBD2. V was pared by 5 bases and J by 11 bases, with 12 bases of the junction left unmatched. The CDR3 sequence is 14 residues long. The germline gives CDR1 SGHNT, CDR2 YENEEA.

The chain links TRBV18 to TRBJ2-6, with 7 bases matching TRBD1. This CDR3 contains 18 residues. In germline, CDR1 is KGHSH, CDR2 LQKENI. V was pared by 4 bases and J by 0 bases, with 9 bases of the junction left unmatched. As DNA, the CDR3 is TGTGCCAGCTCACAGCCGACAGGGACCAACTCTGGGGCCAACGTCCTGACTTTC. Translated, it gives CASSQPTGTNSGANVLTF.

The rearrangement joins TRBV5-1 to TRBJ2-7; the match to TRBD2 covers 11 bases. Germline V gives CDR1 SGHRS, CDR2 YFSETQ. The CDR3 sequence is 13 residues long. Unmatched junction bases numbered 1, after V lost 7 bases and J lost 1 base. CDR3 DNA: TGCGCCAGCCGACTAGCGGGGTCCTACGAGCAGTACTTC. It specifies CASRLAGSYEQYF.

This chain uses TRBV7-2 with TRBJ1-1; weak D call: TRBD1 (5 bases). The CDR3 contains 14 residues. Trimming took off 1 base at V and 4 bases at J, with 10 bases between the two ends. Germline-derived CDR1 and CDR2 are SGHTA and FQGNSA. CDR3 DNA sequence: TGTGCCAGCAGCTTAGGGGGGATGCGCACTGAAGCTTTCTTT. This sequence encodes CASSLGGMRTEAFF.

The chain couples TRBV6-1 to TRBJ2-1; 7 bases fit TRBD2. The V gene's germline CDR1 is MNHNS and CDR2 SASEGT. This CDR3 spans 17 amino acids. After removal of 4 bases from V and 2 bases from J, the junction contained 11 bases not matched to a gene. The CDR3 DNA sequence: TGTGCCAGCAGTGGTCGGGGGAGCGGGACTCCCTACAATGAGCAGTTCTTC. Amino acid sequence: CASSGRGSGTPYNEQFF.

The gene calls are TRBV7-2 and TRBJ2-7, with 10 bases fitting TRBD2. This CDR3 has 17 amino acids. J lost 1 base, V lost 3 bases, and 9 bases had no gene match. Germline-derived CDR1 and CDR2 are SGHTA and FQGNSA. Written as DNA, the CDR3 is TGTGCCAGCAGCTTCAAGTTTAGCGGGGGGATTTCCTACGAGCAGTACTTC. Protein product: CASSFKFSGGISYEQYF. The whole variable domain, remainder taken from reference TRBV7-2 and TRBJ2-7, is GAGVSQSPSNKVTEKGKDVELRCDPISGHTALYWYRQSLGQGLEFLIYFQGNSAPDKSGLPSDRFSAERTGGSVSTLTIQRTQQEDSAVYLCASSFKFSGGISYEQYFGPGTRLTVT.

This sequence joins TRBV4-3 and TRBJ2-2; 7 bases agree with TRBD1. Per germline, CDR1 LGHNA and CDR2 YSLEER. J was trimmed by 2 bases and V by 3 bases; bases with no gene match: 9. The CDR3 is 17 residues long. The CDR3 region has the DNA TGCGCCAGCAGCCATGACAGGGCTCTAGGTAACACCGGGGAGCTGTTTTTT. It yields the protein CASSHDRALGNTGELFF.

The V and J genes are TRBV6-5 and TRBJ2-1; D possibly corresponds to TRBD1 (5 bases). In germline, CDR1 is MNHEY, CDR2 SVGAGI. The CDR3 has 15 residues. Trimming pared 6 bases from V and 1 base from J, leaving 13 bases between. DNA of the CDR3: TGTGCCAGCAGCCTCGATGGACAATCCTACAATGAGCAGTTCTTC. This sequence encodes CASSLDGQSYNEQFF.